Below, one T cell receptor (beta chain) is given with its context. Clones were sequenced by immunoSEQ multiplex PCR, and TCRdb holds only the in-frame ones, with some missing. The sample carries about 240,000 clones, around 86% recorded once. The data were taken from a study of blood T cell repertoires in COVID-19. This CDR3 comprises 14 residues. Looked up from germline, CDR1 is MDHEN and CDR2 is SYDVKM. Trimming took off 5 bases at V and 1 base at J, with 8 bases between the two ends. J is TRBJ2-2 and V is TRBV28, with D uncertain. This sequence was found in a woman in her 70s with active or convalescent COVID-19. The sample taken for sequencing was peripheral blood. The DNA of the CDR3 is TGTGCCAGCAGTCCGCACATGAACACCGGGGAGCTGTTTTTT. It specifies CASSPHMNTGELFF.